The 4 T cell receptor beta chains below were found in one sample sequenced in a study of blood T cell repertoires in COVID-19. The data were produced by immunoSEQ multiplex PCR, yet TCRdb's version contains in-frame clones alone and is incomplete. The sample lists some 390,000 clones, around 87% seen once, with approximately 2.5% in the top ten. The sample consisted of peripheral blood. All receptors derive from a woman aged 60 to 75 with COVID-19, enrolled during active disease.

This rearrangement joins TRBV11-2 to TRBJ1-1, with D perhaps TRBD1 (6 bases). The V gene's germline CDR1 is SGHAT and CDR2 FQNNGV. Trimming took off 3 bases at V and 4 bases at J, with 9 bases between the two ends. The CDR3 runs to 13 residues. In DNA, the CDR3 is TGTGCCAGCAGCTTGGGGGGGCTCACTGAAGCTTTCTTT. Encoded protein: CASSLGGLTEAFF.

This chain connects TRBV7-3 to TRBJ2-7, with 7 bases that match TRBD1. This CDR3 is 13 amino acids long. Germline assignment: CDR1 SGHTA and CDR2 FQGTGA. J gave up 6 bases and V 5 bases, and 7 bases lay outside the gene matches. This chain's CDR3 is CASSQGSGGEQYF. CDR3 nucleotide sequence: TGTGCCAGCAGCCAAGGATCAGGGGGCGAGCAGTACTTC.

The rearrangement links TRBV12-5 to TRBJ2-3; possibly TRBD2 for D (6 bases). The CDR3 has 13 amino acids. Germline CDR1 and CDR2: LGHNT and FRNRAP. The V and J ends lost 6 bases and 5 bases respectively, with 12 bases between them. The CDR3 here is CASGGTWIDTQYF. CDR3 DNA sequence: TGTGCTAGTGGCGGGACTTGGATAGATACGCAGTATTTT.

This clone was detected only once. V gene TRBV12-1 combines with J gene TRBJ2-1; TRBD2, the table's D call, lacks a check against the DNA. TRBV12-1 is classified as a pseudogene. This CDR3 contains 15 residues. DNA for the CDR3: TGTGCCAGCAGCCCTGGACTAGCGCGGTGCAATGAGCAGTTCTTC. It specifies CASSPGLARCNEQFF.